This is a list of T cell receptor beta chains from one sample in a study of blood T cell repertoires in COVID-19. This table comes from immunoSEQ multiplex PCR, and its TCRdb copy is limited to in-frame clones, with some not included. The repertoire holds approximately 240,000 clones, with more than 80% as singletons. The source material was PBMCs or T cells enriched from blood (not recorded which). All receptors come from a woman between 18 and 30 years old in a cohort exposed to, infected with or recovered from COVID-19 (not recorded which). The CDR3 runs from the conserved cysteine through the conserved F or W.

j_call	v_call	cdr3_aa
TRBJ1-5	TRBV5-1	CASSSGREGDQPQHF
TRBJ2-5	TRBV19	CASSVTGLGQETQYF
TRBJ1-3	TRBV4-1	CASSQTRDRQVSGNTIYF
TRBJ2-7	TRBV10-3	CAIRPGQGAYEQYF
TRBJ1-4	TRBV9	CASSANSGEKLFF
TRBJ2-3	TRBV30	CAWGPALDTQYF
TRBJ2-2	TRBV10-3	CASRDYHNTGELFF
TRBJ1-6	TRBV6-1	CASSEVVSRGGQYSPLHF
TRBJ2-7	TRBV7-9	CASSDMSLRDEQYF
TRBJ1-1	TRBV5-1	CASSLEGVSTEAFF
TRBJ2-1	TRBV28	CASSPPHQAYNEQFF
TRBJ2-3	TRBV6-5	CASRSSAARDTQYF
TRBJ2-3	TRBV10-1	CASSGDRLADTQYF
TRBJ1-4	TRBV11-2	CASTTGQNNEKLFF
TRBJ1-6	TRBV15	CATSRVGTGYNSPLHF
TRBJ2-1	TRBV11-3	CASSLDPTLAGAFGEQFF
TRBJ2-5	TRBV3-1/TRBV3-2	CASRRGGAVGETQYF
TRBJ1-6	TRBV9	CASSVAPTGDNSPLHF
TRBJ2-7	TRBV14	CASRAGTKEEQYF
TRBJ1-1	TRBV5-1	CASSFRDRENTEAFF
TRBJ2-2	TRBV7-9	CASSRSGGNTGELFF
TRBJ2-1	TRBV7-8	CASSLEFPRNEQFF
TRBJ2-2	TRBV5-1	CASSRTSVGGELFF
TRBJ1-3	TRBV7-3	CASSFDGAPGNTIYF
TRBJ2-2	TRBV2	CASSEQGANTGELFF
TRBJ2-1	TRBV5-1	CASSRGLGSDEQFF
TRBJ2-2	TRBV19	CASSLPGQRPGELFF
TRBJ2-7	TRBV6-1	CASSDGQDPTEQYF
TRBJ1-1	TRBV7-2	CASSLEPAGNTEAFF
TRBJ2-7	TRBV28	CASSPPQGRYHEQYF
TRBJ2-3	TRBV11-3	CASSLSAEDTQYF
TRBJ2-2	TRBV2	CASSGQGGTGELFF
TRBJ1-1	TRBV11-3	CASSLEDRGERNTEAFF
TRBJ1-2	TRBV24-1	CATSDPHIGQAPPYGYTF
TRBJ1-1	TRBV27	CASSTGLEAFF
TRBJ1-5	TRBV24-1	CATSDRGRQPQHF
TRBJ2-1	TRBV7-9	CASSSTSGNEQFF
TRBJ2-7	TRBV4-1	CASSQGSWGLLNPYEHGEQYF
TRBJ2-2	TRBV4-2	CASSQESQSGRGELFF
TRBJ1-3	TRBV2	CASKPAGNTIYF
TRBJ2-2	TRBV6-5	CASRQGAQVTGELFF
TRBJ1-2	TRBV16	CASSLRALRGYGYTF
TRBJ2-5	TRBV11-3	CASSLGGSLWEETQYF
TRBJ1-2	TRBV28	CASRLGGAGYGYTF
TRBJ2-7	TRBV3-1/TRBV3-2	CASSLSGTGYEQYF
TRBJ1-4	TRBV5-1	CASSPGQGSTNEKLFF
TRBJ1-4	TRBV20-1	CRMTGNEKLFF
TRBJ1-4	TRBV5-1	CASSTGQAAGNEKLFF
TRBJ2-1	TRBV9	CASSVVGGTSYNEQFF
TRBJ2-1	TRBV2	CASSPDSLYNEQFF
TRBJ2-7	TRBV7-8	CASSLRLAGGAGEQYF
TRBJ1-4	TRBV6-5	CASSSVVGATNEKLFF
TRBJ2-1	TRBV28	CASSFYFGTSGGRGNEQFF
TRBJ1-1	TRBV29-1	CSVEGEWNTEAFF
TRBJ2-3	TRBV11-2	CASSLHGNRGATDTQYF
TRBJ2-1	TRBV11-2	CASSGRGNNEQFF
TRBJ1-4	TRBV2	CASNREGTNNEKLFF
TRBJ1-1	TRBV19	CASKRDRGNSELNTEAFF